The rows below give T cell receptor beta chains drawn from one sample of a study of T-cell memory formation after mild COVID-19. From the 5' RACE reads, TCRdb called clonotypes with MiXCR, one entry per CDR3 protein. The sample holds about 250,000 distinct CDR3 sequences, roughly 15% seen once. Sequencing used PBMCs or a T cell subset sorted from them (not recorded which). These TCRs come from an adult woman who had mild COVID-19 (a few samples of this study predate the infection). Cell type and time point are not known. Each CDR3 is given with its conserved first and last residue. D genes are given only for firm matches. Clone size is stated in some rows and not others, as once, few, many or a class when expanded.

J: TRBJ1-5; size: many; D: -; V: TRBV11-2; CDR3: CASSLDGGSSNQPQHF; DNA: TGTGCCAGCAGCTTAGATGGAGGGAGTAGCAATCAGCCCCAGCATTTT
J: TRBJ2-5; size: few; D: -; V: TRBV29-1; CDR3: CSVGEAAQETQYF; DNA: TGCAGCGTTGGTGAGGCGGCCCAAGAGACCCAGTACTTC
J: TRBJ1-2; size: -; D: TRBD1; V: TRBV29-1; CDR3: CSAGTGSDYGYTF; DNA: TGCAGCGCAGGGACAGGGTCGGACTATGGCTACACCTTC
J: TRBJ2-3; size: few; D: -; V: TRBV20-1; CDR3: CSARGVGSTDTQYF; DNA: TGCAGTGCTAGGGGTGTAGGGAGCACAGATACGCAGTATTTT
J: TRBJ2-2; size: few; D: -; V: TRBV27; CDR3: CASSLFGRELFF; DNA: TGTGCCAGCAGTTTATTCGGCCGGGAGCTGTTTTTT
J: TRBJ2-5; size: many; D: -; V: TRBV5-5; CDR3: CASSPRPSQETQYF; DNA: TGTGCCAGCAGTCCACGGCCTAGCCAAGAGACCCAGTACTTC
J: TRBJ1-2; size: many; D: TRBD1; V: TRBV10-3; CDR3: CAITGQGGDYGYTF; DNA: TGTGCCATCACAGGACAGGGCGGTGACTATGGCTACACCTTC
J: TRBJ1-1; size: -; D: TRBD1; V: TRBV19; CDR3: CASSLNRQGNTEAFF; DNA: TGTGCCAGTAGTCTAAACCGACAGGGGAACACTGAAGCTTTCTTT
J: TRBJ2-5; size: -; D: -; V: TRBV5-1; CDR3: CASSLGRLQETQYF; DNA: TGCGCCAGCAGCTTGGGCCGGCTCCAAGAGACCCAGTACTTC
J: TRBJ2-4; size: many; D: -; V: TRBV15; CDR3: CATSRESRTVKNIQYF; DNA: TGTGCCACCAGCAGAGAAAGTAGGACAGTCAAAAACATTCAGTACTTC
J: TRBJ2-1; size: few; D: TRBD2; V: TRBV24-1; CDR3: CATSDLGLAGRNEQFF; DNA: TGTGCCACCAGTGATTTGGGACTAGCGGGACGAAATGAGCAGTTCTTC
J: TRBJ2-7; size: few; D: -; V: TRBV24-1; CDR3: CATSDDSYEQYF; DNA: TGTGCCACCAGCGACGACAGTTACGAGCAGTACTTC
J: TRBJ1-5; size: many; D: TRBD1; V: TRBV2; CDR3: CASSLGQGYQPQHF; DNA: TGTGCCAGCAGCCTCGGACAGGGATATCAGCCCCAGCATTTT
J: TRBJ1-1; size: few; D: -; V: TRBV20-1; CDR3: CSARGGGPDTEAFF; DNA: TGCAGTGCTAGAGGCGGGGGGCCGGACACTGAAGCTTTCTTT
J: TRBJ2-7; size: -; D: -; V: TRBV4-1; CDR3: CASSQGLQSGEQYF; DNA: TGCGCCAGCAGCCAAGGACTCCAAAGTGGCGAGCAGTACTTC
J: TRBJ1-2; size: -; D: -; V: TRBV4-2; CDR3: CASSPATGPTTHGYTF; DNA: TGTGCCAGCAGCCCAGCAACGGGACCCACAACGCATGGCTACACCTTC
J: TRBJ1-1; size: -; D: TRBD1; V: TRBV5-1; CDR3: CASSRTGVNTEAFF; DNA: TGCGCCAGCAGCAGAACAGGGGTGAACACTGAAGCTTTCTTT
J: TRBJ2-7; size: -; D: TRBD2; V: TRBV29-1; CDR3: CSVGKTSGFYEQYF; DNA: TGCAGCGTTGGAAAGACTAGCGGGTTTTACGAGCAGTACTTC
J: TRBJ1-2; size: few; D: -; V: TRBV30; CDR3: CAWSMTPGAGYTF; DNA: TGTGCCTGGAGCATGACCCCAGGGGCTGGCTACACCTTC
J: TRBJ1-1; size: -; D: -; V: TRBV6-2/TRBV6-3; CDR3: CASRRNSEYTEAFF; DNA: TGTGCCAGCAGAAGAAACAGCGAATACACTGAAGCTTTCTTT
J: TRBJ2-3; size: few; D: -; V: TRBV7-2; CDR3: CASSPDRSSTDTQYF; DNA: TGTGCCAGCAGCCCGGACAGAAGTAGCACAGATACGCAGTATTTT
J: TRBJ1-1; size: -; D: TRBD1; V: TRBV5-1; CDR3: CASSLTGQGRGTEAFF; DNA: TGCGCCAGCAGCTTGACCGGACAGGGGAGGGGTACTGAAGCTTTCTTT
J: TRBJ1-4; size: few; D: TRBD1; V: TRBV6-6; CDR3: CASSWTGETEKLFF; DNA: TGTGCCAGCAGCTGGACAGGAGAGACTGAAAAACTGTTTTTT